Listed below are T cell receptor beta chains from one sample, sequenced in a study of T-cell memory formation after mild COVID-19. TCRdb analysed the 5' RACE reads with MiXCR anew, one entry per CDR3 protein. The sample records under 300,000 distinct CDR3 sequences, roughly 15% being singletons. Sequencing used PBMCs or a T cell subset sorted from them (not recorded which). These receptors all come from a man younger than 30 who had mild COVID-19 (a few samples of this study predate the infection). Cell type and time point are not known. Each CDR3 is given with its conserved first and last residue. Each record gives: V gene, D gene, clone size, J gene, CDR3 protein, CDR3 DNA. A D gene is named only where the DNA matches it firmly. Expanded clones get a size class; other rows say once, few or many, or leave the size out.

TRBV20-1	.	.	TRBJ2-1	CSASISTGNEQFF	TGCAGTGCTAGTATTAGCACGGGCAATGAGCAGTTCTTC
TRBV15	.	few	TRBJ1-4	CATRFEFRDEKLFF	TGTGCCACCAGATTCGAGTTCAGGGATGAAAAACTGTTTTTT
TRBV5-1	TRBD2	.	TRBJ2-7	CASRPTSGATYEQYF	TGCGCCAGCAGGCCTACTAGCGGGGCAACCTACGAGCAGTACTTC
TRBV7-9	.	.	TRBJ2-2	CASSFDQFGELFF	TGTGCCAGCAGCTTTGACCAATTCGGGGAGCTGTTTTTT
TRBV9	TRBD2	few	TRBJ2-2	CASSPRLAGGTNTGELFF	TGTGCCAGCAGCCCCCGACTAGCGGGGGGAACGAACACCGGGGAGCTGTTTTTT
TRBV6-6	.	.	TRBJ1-2	CASSYQSPPGVYGYTF	TGTGCCAGCAGTTACCAATCTCCCCCGGGGGTATATGGCTACACCTTC
TRBV12-3/TRBV12-4	.	.	TRBJ1-1	CASSKVGIEAFF	TGTGCCAGCAGCAAGGTGGGGATTGAAGCTTTCTTT
TRBV11-2	.	.	TRBJ2-1	CASSKSRHTNEQFF	TGTGCCAGCAGCAAGTCCAGACACACGAATGAGCAGTTCTTC
TRBV19	.	.	TRBJ2-3	CASNWGPFTDTQYF	TGTGCCAGTAATTGGGGGCCGTTCACAGATACGCAGTATTTT
TRBV11-2	TRBD2	.	TRBJ2-5	CASSPLRTSGDETQYF	TGTGCCAGCAGCCCCCTTCGGACTAGCGGGGACGAGACCCAGTACTTC
TRBV20-1	.	.	TRBJ1-1	CSARIRQEIMNTEAFF	TGCAGTGCTAGGATAAGACAGGAAATCATGAACACTGAAGCTTTCTTT
TRBV4-3	TRBD1	.	TRBJ1-2	CASSLGNRGHGYGYTF	TGCGCCAGCAGCCTAGGGAACAGGGGGCACGGATATGGCTACACCTTC
TRBV28	.	many	TRBJ2-3	CASSPLQVGTDTQYF	TGTGCCAGCAGTCCCCTCCAAGTAGGAACAGATACGCAGTATTTT
TRBV4-2	TRBD2	.	TRBJ2-3	CASSLASGVSTDTQYF	TGTGCCAGCAGCCTCGCTAGCGGGGTTAGCACAGATACGCAGTATTTT
TRBV5-6	TRBD2	many	TRBJ2-1	CASSLRGSSGSSYNEQFF	TGTGCCAGCAGCTTAAGAGGAAGTAGCGGGAGCTCCTACAATGAGCAGTTCTTC
TRBV20-1	TRBD1	few	TRBJ2-3	CSARVGGAWTDTQYF	TGCAGTGCTAGGGTAGGGGGCGCCTGGACAGATACGCAGTATTTT